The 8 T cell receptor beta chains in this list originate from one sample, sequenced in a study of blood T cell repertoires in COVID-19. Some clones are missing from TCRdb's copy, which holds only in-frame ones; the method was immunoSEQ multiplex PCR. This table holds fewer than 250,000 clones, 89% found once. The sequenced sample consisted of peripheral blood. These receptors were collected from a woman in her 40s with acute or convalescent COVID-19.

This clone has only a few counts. Here the CDR3 DNA reads TGTGCTAGTGGTTTATCGACAGGAGGTAATGAAAAACTGTTTTTT. The encoded protein is CASGLSTGGNEKLFF. The chain combines TRBV12-5 with TRBJ1-4; TRBD1 is a possible D gene (6 bases). V was shortened by 3 bases and J by 4 bases, with 12 bases between the two germline ends. CDR1 and CDR2 (germline): LGHNT, FRNRAP. The CDR3 is 15 amino acids. Filled out from reference TRBV12-5 and TRBJ1-4, the complete variable domain reads DARVTQTPRHKVTEMGQEVTMRCQPILGHNTVFWYRQTMMQGLELLAYFRNRAPLDDSGMPKDRFSAEMPDATLATLKIQPSEPRDSAVYFCASGLSTGGNEKLFFGSGTQLSVL.

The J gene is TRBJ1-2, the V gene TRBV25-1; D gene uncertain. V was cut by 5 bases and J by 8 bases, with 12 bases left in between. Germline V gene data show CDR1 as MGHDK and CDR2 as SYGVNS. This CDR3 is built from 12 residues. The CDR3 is CASSRNYLGYTF. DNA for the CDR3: TGTGCCAGCAGTCGGAACTACCTAGGCTACACCTTC.

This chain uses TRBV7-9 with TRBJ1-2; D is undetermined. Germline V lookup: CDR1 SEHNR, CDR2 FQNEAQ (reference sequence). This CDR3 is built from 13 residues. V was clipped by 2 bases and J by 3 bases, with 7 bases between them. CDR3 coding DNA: TGTGCCAGCAGCTTATCGCCGGACTATGGCTACACCTTC. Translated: CASSLSPDYGYTF. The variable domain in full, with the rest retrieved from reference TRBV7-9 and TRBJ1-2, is DTGVSQNPRHKITKRGQNVTFRCDPISEHNRLYWYRQTLGQGPEFLTYFQNEAQLEKSRLLSDRFSAERPKGSFSTLEIQRTEQGDSAMYLCASSLSPDYGYTFGSGTRLTVV.

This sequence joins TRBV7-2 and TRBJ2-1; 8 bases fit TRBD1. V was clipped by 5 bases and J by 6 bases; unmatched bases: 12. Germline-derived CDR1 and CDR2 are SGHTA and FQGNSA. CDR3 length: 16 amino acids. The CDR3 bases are TGTGCCAGCAGCCTCGGGATGCCAGGGGGCCGCAATGAGCAGTTCTTC. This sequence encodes CASSLGMPGGRNEQFF. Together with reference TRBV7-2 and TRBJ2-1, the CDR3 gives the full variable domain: GAGVSQSPSNKVTEKGKDVELRCDPISGHTALYWYRQSLGQGLEFLIYFQGNSAPDKSGLPSDRFSAERTGGSVSTLTIQRTQQEDSAVYLCASSLGMPGGRNEQFFGPGTRLTVL.

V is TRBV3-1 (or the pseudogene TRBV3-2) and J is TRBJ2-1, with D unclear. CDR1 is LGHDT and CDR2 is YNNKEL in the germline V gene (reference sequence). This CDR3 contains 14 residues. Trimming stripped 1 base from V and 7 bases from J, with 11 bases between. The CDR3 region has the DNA TGTGCCAGCAGCCAAGGGGCCCGGTTGAATGAGCAGTTCTTC. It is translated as CASSQGARLNEQFF.

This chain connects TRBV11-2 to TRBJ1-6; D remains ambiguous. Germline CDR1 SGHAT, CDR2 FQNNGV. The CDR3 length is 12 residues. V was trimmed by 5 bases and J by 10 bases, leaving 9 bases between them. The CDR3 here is CASSVNKSPLHF. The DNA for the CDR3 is TGTGCCAGCAGCGTCAACAAGTCACCCCTCCACTTT.

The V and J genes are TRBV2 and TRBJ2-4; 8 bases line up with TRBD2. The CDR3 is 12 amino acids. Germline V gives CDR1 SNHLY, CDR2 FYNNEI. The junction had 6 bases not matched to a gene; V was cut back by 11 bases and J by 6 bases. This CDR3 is CAGSGGANIQYF. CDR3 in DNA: TGTGCCGGGTCCGGGGGGGCAAACATTCAGTACTTC.

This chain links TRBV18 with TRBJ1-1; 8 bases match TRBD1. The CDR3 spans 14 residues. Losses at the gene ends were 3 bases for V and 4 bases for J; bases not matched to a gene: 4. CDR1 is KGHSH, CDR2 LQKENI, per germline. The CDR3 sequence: CASSPRQGTTEAFF. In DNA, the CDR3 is TGTGCCAGCTCACCGAGACAGGGGACCACTGAAGCTTTCTTT.